The clone carrying this T cell receptor beta chain was found many times. Antigen specificity is unknown. This entry belongs to a study of neurological immune-mediated disorders. Broader study findings: No CDR3 amino acid sequences were shared by expanded clones across subjects, suggesting private repertoires in all groups.

The CDR3 spans 15 residues. V was trimmed by 7 bases and J by 7 bases, leaving 17 bases between them. 5'RACE generated cDNA with 10-nucleotide random UMIs. Each CDR3 protein is one row after TCRdb ran MiXCR on the 5' RACE reads. The table includes tens of thousands of distinct CDR3 sequences, more than 8.5% detected once. Time point: longitudinal time-point 1 (baseline). Unsorted libraries were prepared from 2 million PBMCs held at -80 C. The V gene is TRBV12-3 or TRBV12-4, the J gene TRBJ1-6; a possible D gene is TRBD1 (5 bases). Sequencing was done on a sample of PBMCs. This clonotype was obtained from a man aged 25-40 years in good health. The CDR3 region is CASNQAGYENSPLHF. The CDR3 DNA is TGTGCCAGCAATCAAGCAGGGTATGAGAATTCACCCCTCCACTTT.